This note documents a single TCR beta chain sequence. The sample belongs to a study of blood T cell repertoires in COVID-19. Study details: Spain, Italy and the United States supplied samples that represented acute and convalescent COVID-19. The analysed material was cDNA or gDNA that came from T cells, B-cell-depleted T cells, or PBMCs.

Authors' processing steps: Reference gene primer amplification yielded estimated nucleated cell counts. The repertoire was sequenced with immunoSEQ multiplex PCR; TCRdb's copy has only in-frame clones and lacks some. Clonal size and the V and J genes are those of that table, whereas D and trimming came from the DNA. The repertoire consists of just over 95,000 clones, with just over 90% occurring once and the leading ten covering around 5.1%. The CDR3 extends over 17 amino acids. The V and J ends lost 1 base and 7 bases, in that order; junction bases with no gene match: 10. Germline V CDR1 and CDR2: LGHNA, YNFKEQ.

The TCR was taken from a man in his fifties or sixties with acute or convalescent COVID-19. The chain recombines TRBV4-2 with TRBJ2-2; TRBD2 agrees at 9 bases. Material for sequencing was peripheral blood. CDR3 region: CASSQGSSGSDGGELFF. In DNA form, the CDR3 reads TGTGCCAGCAGCCAAGGCAGTAGCGGGAGCGATGGCGGGGAGCTGTTTTTT.